This TCR beta chain was sequenced in a study of T cells in women clearing cervical HPV infection. About the research overall: Control women cleared a single incident HPV16 infection within 12 months. Case blood was drawn a median around 140 days after lesion detection. Study observations and caveats: CIN3+ cases had significantly higher TCR richness than controls; evenness did not differ.

The CDR3 has 11 amino acids. Germline-derived CDR1 and CDR2 are MNHEY and SVGEGT. The V gene lost 4 bases and the J gene lost 4 bases, with 4 bases spanning the gap. Cervical HPV DNA detected by MY09/MY11 PCR, typed by dot-blot. Worth noting for this clone: The target antigen is unknown. Coverage ceases 3 residues before the CDR3 finishes, and the germline J gene fills in the end.

The repertoire was sequenced with immunoSEQ multiplex PCR; TCRdb's copy has only in-frame clones and lacks some. The table lists 25,000 to 35,000 clones. The source material was blood buffy coat. The origin of this receptor is a woman aged 18 to 75 with a cervical HPV16 infection that either progressed to CIN3+ or cleared (not recorded which). The genes are TRBV6-2 or TRBV6-3 and TRBJ2-5; no clear D. CDR3 sequence reads: CASSSLETQYF. The covered CDR3 bases are TGTGCCAGCAGTTCCCTAGAGACC.